These T cell receptor beta chains were read from a single sample in a study of identical twins. Each CDR3 protein gets one entry after TCRdb re-called the 5' RACE reads with MiXCR. This sample carries about 890,000 distinct CDR3 sequences, approximately 13% of them seen once, and the ten largest clones take around 1.5%. Separately, the same data were catalogued under a study of yellow fever vaccine responses in identical twins.

The sequenced sample consisted of PBMCs. These receptors all stem from a woman aged 18 to 35 in good health. Each CDR3 is given without its conserved first and last residue. Each record gives: J gene, V gene, CDR3 protein.

J gene: TRBJ1-1; V gene: TRBV12-3/TRBV12-4; CDR3 protein: ASSRSGTGYTEAF
J gene: TRBJ1-2; V gene: TRBV6-2/TRBV6-3; CDR3 protein: ASSYPYGYT
J gene: TRBJ2-2; V gene: TRBV20-1; CDR3 protein: SARGGGPYFGELF
J gene: TRBJ1-2; V gene: TRBV12-3/TRBV12-4; CDR3 protein: ASSLILLFTQTTGVNYGYT
J gene: TRBJ1-1; V gene: TRBV10-3; CDR3 protein: AISDRVNTEAF
J gene: TRBJ2-1; V gene: TRBV27; CDR3 protein: ASSSYVATEYEQF
J gene: TRBJ1-1; V gene: TRBV20-1; CDR3 protein: SASQGRTEAF
J gene: TRBJ2-3; V gene: TRBV3-1; CDR3 protein: ASSRKAGLARPTDTQY
J gene: TRBJ2-1; V gene: TRBV6-5; CDR3 protein: ASSSLTRLYEQF
J gene: TRBJ2-6; V gene: TRBV25-1; CDR3 protein: ASSERQAGANVLT
J gene: TRBJ2-7; V gene: TRBV12-3/TRBV12-4; CDR3 protein: ASSLRGRSYEQY
J gene: TRBJ1-6; V gene: TRBV20-1; CDR3 protein: SARDRQSSYNSPLH
J gene: TRBJ2-5; V gene: TRBV20-1; CDR3 protein: SARGSTETQY
J gene: TRBJ2-5; V gene: TRBV6-1; CDR3 protein: ASSRGSTQETQY
J gene: TRBJ2-1; V gene: TRBV7-4; CDR3 protein: ASSLGLAISPADSYNEQF
J gene: TRBJ2-7; V gene: TRBV10-2; CDR3 protein: ASGTSGSRVSEQY
J gene: TRBJ1-1; V gene: TRBV27; CDR3 protein: ASSRHLNTEAF
J gene: TRBJ1-4; V gene: TRBV12-3/TRBV12-4; CDR3 protein: ASSKQDLKLF
J gene: TRBJ2-7; V gene: TRBV19; CDR3 protein: ASSIGTGSYEQY
J gene: TRBJ2-3; V gene: TRBV4-1; CDR3 protein: ASSQGGPNTQY
J gene: TRBJ2-2; V gene: TRBV4-1; CDR3 protein: ASSKGQGNTGELF
J gene: TRBJ2-5; V gene: TRBV11-2; CDR3 protein: ASGGGGQETQY
J gene: TRBJ2-1; V gene: TRBV7-9; CDR3 protein: ASSPPGWTSVDEQF
J gene: TRBJ2-3; V gene: TRBV6-4; CDR3 protein: ASSDSRGPADTQY
J gene: TRBJ2-1; V gene: TRBV29-1; CDR3 protein: SVPTSLPWGFYYNEQF
J gene: TRBJ2-2; V gene: TRBV7-9; CDR3 protein: ASSNTGQANTGELF
J gene: TRBJ2-1; V gene: TRBV24-1; CDR3 protein: ATSDRYGLGTSASNEQF
J gene: TRBJ1-2; V gene: TRBV3-1; CDR3 protein: ASSQGPSGGYT
J gene: TRBJ2-5; V gene: TRBV2; CDR3 protein: ASSDGLAGVPQY
J gene: TRBJ2-1; V gene: TRBV14; CDR3 protein: ASSLFRLAAGDEQF
J gene: TRBJ2-7; V gene: TRBV3-1; CDR3 protein: ASSQDWTGPYEQY
J gene: TRBJ2-1; V gene: TRBV12-3/TRBV12-4; CDR3 protein: ASSITSGGYNEQF
J gene: TRBJ1-3; V gene: TRBV7-9; CDR3 protein: ASSLGPISGSGNTIY
J gene: TRBJ2-7; V gene: TRBV20-1; CDR3 protein: SASRDREPYEQY
J gene: TRBJ2-3; V gene: TRBV24-1; CDR3 protein: ATGQRGATDTQY
J gene: TRBJ2-1; V gene: TRBV3-1; CDR3 protein: ASGQFSYNEQF
J gene: TRBJ2-5; V gene: TRBV20-1; CDR3 protein: SARGSTSRKETQY
J gene: TRBJ1-2; V gene: TRBV6-5; CDR3 protein: ASSYSGYDYGYT
J gene: TRBJ2-1; V gene: TRBV15; CDR3 protein: ATSSLAGGQNEQF